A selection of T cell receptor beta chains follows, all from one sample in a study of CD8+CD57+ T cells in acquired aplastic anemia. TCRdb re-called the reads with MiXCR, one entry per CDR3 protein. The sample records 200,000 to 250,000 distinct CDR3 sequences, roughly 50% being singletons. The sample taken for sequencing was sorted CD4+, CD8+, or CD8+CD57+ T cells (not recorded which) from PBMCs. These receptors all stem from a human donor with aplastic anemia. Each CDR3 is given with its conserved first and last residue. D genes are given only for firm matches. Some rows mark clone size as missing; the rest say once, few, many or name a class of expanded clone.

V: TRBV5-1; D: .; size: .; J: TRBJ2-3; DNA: TGCGCCAGCAGCTTGGGGGACGGCACAGATACGCAGTATTTT; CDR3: CASSLGDGTDTQYF
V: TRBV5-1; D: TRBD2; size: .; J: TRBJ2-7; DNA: TGCGCCAGCAGCCCGGGACTAGCGGGAGTCGGCGGAGACGAGCAGTACTTC; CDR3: CASSPGLAGVGGDEQYF
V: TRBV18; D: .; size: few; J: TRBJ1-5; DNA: TGTGCCAGCTCACGACAGGAGGGCAATCAGCCCCAGCATTTT; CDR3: CASSRQEGNQPQHF
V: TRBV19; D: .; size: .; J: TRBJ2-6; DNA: TGTGCCAGTAGTAACCCCGGGCTGTGCTCTGGGGCCAACGTCCTGACTTTC; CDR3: CASSNPGLCSGANVLTF
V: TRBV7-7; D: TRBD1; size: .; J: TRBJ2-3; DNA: TGTGCCAGCAGCCAAGGGACAGGGAGTAGCACAGATACGCAGTATTTT; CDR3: CASSQGTGSSTDTQYF
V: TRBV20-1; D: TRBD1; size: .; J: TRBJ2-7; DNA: TGCAGTGCTAGCCAAGGGTCAGGGGGCGTCGAGCAGTACTTC; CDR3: CSASQGSGGVEQYF
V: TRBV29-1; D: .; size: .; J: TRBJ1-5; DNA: TGCAGCGTTGTATTGGGTGGCAGGGGAGATAGCAATCAGCCCCAGCATTTT; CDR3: CSVVLGGRGDSNQPQHF
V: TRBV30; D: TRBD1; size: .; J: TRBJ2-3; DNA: TGTGCCTGGACTAGGGACAGGGGAAAAGATACGCAGTATTTT; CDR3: CAWTRDRGKDTQYF
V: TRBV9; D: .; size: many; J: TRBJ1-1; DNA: TGTGCCAGCAGCGCCCCCCCCGAGGGAAGGGAAGCTTTCTTT; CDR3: CASSAPPEGREAFF
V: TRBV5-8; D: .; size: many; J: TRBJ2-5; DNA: TGTGCCAGCAGCTTGTATGCGGGGAGCGAAGAGACCCAGTACTTC; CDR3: CASSLYAGSEETQYF
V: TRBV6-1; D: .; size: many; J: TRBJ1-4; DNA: TGTGCCAGCAGTGAAACGGCCTACCTCGGATGGTTTTTT; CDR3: CASSETAYLGWFF
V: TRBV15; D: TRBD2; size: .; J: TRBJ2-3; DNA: TGTGCCACCAGCAGAGATAGCGGGAGGGCTAGCACAGATACGCAGTATTTT; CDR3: CATSRDSGRASTDTQYF
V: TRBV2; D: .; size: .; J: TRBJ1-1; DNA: TGTGCCAGCAGCCCTTACACTGAAGCTTTCTTT; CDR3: CASSPYTEAFF
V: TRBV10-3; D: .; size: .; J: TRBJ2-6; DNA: TGTGCCAGCAGTGGCGGGGGGGCCAACGTCCTGACTTTC; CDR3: CASSGGGANVLTF
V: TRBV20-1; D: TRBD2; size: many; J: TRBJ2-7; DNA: TGCAGTGCTAGAGGGACTAGCGGCCTTAGCTCCTACGAGCAGTACTTC; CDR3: CSARGTSGLSSYEQYF
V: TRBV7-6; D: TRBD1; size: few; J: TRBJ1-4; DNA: TGTGCCAGCAGCTTAGTGACAGGGGCGACTAATGAAAAACTGTTTTTT; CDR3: CASSLVTGATNEKLFF
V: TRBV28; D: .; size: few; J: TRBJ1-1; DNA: TGTGCCAGCAATCCCGGGCAGTCGAACACTGAAGCTTTCTTT; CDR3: CASNPGQSNTEAFF
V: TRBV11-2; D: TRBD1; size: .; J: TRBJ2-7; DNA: TGTGCCACCCGATACTTACTTACAGGGGGCGCAACCTACGAGCAGTACTTC; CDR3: CATRYLLTGGATYEQYF
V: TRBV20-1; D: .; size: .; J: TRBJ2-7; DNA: TGCAGTGCTAGAATGGCGGGGGAGCAGTACTTC; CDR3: CSARMAGEQYF
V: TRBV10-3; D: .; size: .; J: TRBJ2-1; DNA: TGTGCCATCAGCGCCGAGGGATTTGGGGCGTACAATGAGCAGTTCTTC; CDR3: CAISAEGFGAYNEQFF
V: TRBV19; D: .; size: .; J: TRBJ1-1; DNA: TGTGCCAGTAGTTTTGGGCACCACCTTGAAGCTTTCTTT; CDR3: CASSFGHHLEAFF
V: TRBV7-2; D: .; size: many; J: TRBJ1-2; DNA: TGTGCCAGCCTCCAGGACGCCGGGAACTATGGCTACACCTTC; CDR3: CASLQDAGNYGYTF
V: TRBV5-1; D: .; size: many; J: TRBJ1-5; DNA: TGCGCCAGCAGCTCGGGAGAGTGGAGCAATCAGCCCCAGCATTTT; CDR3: CASSSGEWSNQPQHF
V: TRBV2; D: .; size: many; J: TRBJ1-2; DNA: TGTGCCAGCAGTTTATCGCACAGCCAACTCTACTATGGCTACACCTTC; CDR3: CASSLSHSQLYYGYTF
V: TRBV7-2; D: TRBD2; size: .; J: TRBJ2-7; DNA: TGTGCCAGCAGCTTTCTGGGGGGACTAGCCTCCTACGAGCAGTACTTC; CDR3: CASSFLGGLASYEQYF
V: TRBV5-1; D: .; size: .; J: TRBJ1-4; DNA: TGCGCCAGCAGGGCCGGGACTAGCGGGCTTAATGAAAAACTGTTTTTT; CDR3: CASRAGTSGLNEKLFF
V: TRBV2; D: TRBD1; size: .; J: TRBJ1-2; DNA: TGTGCCAGCAGTGAGACAGGGGGCGGGTATGGCTACACCTTC; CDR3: CASSETGGGYGYTF
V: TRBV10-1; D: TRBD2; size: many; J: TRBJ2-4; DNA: TGCGCCAGCAGCCCCGGGGGGGCCGGGACCAAAAACATTCAGTACTTC; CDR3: CASSPGGAGTKNIQYF
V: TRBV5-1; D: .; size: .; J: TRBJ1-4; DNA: TGCGCCAGCAGCTGGGATGGGGAAAAACTGTTTTTT; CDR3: CASSWDGEKLFF
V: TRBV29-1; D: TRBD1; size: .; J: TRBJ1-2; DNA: TGCAGCGTTGATATGCCGCAGGGGGGCTATGGCTACACCTTC; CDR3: CSVDMPQGGYGYTF
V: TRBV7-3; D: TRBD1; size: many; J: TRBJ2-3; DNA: TGTGCCAGCAGCCCACTGGACAGGGATGATACGCAGTATTTT; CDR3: CASSPLDRDDTQYF
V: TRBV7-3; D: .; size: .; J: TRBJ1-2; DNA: TGTGCCAGCAGCTTAAACGGGGAAGGCGAGGATGGCTACACCTTC; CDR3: CASSLNGEGEDGYTF
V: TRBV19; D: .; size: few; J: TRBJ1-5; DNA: TGTGCCAGTAGTATAGATTGTCCCTTTAATCGAAACAATCAGCCCCAGCATTTT; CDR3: CASSIDCPFNRNNQPQHF
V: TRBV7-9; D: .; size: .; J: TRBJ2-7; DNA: TGTGCCAGCAGCTTAAACCGCGAGCAGTACTTC; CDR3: CASSLNREQYF
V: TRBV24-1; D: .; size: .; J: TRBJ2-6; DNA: TGTGCCACCAGTGATTTCAGCGCTGGGGCCAACGTCCTGACTTTC; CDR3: CATSDFSAGANVLTF
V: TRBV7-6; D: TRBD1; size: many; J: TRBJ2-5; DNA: TGTGCCAGCAGCCCCGGGACAGGGGAAAGAGAGACCCAGTACTTC; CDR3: CASSPGTGERETQYF
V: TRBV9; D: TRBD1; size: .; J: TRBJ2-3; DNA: TGTGCCAGCAGCGAATCCGGGACAGGGGCGGATACGCAGTATTTT; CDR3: CASSESGTGADTQYF
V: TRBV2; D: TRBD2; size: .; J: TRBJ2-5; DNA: TGTGCCAGCAGTGGGTGGACTAGCGGGGGGGAAGAGACCCAGTACTTC; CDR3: CASSGWTSGGEETQYF
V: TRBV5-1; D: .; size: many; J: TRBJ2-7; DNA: TGCGCCAGCAGCTTGTCAGGGGACTCTGGCGAGCAGTACTTC; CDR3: CASSLSGDSGEQYF
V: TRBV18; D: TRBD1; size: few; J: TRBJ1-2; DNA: TGTGCCAGCTCACCAAGCCCAGGGGGTAATGGCTACACCTTC; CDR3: CASSPSPGGNGYTF
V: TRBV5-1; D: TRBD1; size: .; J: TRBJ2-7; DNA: TGCGCCAGCAGCTTGGCGACAGGGACAACCTACGAGCAGTACTTC; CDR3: CASSLATGTTYEQYF
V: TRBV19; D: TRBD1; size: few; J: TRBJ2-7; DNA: TGTGCCAGTAGCCGGACAGGGGTCTACGAGCAGTACTTC; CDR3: CASSRTGVYEQYF
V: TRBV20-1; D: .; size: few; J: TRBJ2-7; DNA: TGCAGTGCTAAGAAGACCGGGGCCCAAATCTACGAGCAGTACTTC; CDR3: CSAKKTGAQIYEQYF
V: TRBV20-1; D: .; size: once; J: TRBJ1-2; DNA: TGCAGTGCTAGAGGGGAAGTGTGGACTAACTATGGCTACACCTTC; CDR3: CSARGEVWTNYGYTF
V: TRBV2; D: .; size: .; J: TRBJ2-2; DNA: TGTGCCAGCAGTGTGGAGACAAGTTCCGTCGGGGAGCTGTTTTTT; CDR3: CASSVETSSVGELFF
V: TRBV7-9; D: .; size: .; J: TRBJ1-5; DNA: TGTGCCAGCAGCTTAGGACATCTCAATCAGCCCCAGCATTTT; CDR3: CASSLGHLNQPQHF
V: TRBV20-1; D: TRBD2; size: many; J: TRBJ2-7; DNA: TGCAGTGCTTTAAGCGGGGGGGCTCACGAGCAGTACTTC; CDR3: CSALSGGAHEQYF
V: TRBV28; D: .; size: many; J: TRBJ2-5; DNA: TGTGCCAGCAGGTCTGAAGGGGAGCGGGAGTACTTC; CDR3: CASRSEGEREYF
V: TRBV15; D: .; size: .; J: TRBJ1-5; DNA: TGTGCCACCAGCAGAGAGCGGGGAGACGGCAATCAGCCCCAGCATTTT; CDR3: CATSRERGDGNQPQHF
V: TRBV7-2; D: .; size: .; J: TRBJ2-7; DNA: TGTGCCAGCAGCTTAGGAAATCAGGGATCTGAGCAGTACTTC; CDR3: CASSLGNQGSEQYF
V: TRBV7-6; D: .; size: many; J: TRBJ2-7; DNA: TGTGCCAGCAGTCCCACGACAGGGACTTCCTACGAGCAGTACTTC; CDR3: CASSPTTGTSYEQYF
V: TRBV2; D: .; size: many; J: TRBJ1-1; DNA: TGTGCGACCGAGGGGGGAGCAATGAACACTGAAGCTTTCTTT; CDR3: CATEGGAMNTEAFF
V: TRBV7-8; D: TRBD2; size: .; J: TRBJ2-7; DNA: TGTGCCAGCGGCCTGCTAGCGGGGGGGCTTTACGAGCAGTACTTC; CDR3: CASGLLAGGLYEQYF